One and the same sample provided the 27 T cell receptor beta chains below, sequenced in a study of T-cell reconstitution after alpha-beta-depleted transplantation in children. Preparation of the TCRbeta library used unique molecular identifiers. TCRdb passed the PCR reads through MiXCR, listing each CDR3 protein once. This table has 300,000 to 400,000 distinct CDR3 sequences, around 25% appearing once. The sample here was PBMCs, mostly from graft donor cells, taken 180 days after TCRalphabeta/CD19-depleted stem cell transplant. Every receptor here comes from a male patient under 18 who had a stem cell transplant for acute lymphoblastic leukemia, so the T cells may come from the graft donor.

This clonotype was seen at least ten times. The rearrangement joins TRBV20-1 to TRBJ2-7, with 15 positions matching TRBD2. Germline CDR1 and CDR2: DFQATT and SNEGSKA (reference sequence). J lost 0 bases, V lost 6 bases, and 9 bases had no gene match. The CDR3 runs 17 residues. As DNA, the CDR3 is TGCAGTGCCAGGACTAGCGGGAGGGCCTTTGTCTCCTACGAGCAGTACTTC. Translated: CSARTSGRAFVSYEQYF.

The chain employs TRBV20-1 and TRBJ2-2; the match to TRBD2 covers 8 bases. Unmatched junction bases numbered 12, after V lost 6 bases and J lost 9 bases. The germline V gene has CDR1 DFQATT and CDR2 SNEGSKA (reference sequence). The CDR3 loop spans 14 amino acids. This CDR3 is CSARREGPGRELFF. CDR3 bases: TGCAGTGCCCGTCGGGAGGGCCCGGGCCGGGAGCTGTTTTTT.

The chain carries TRBV27 and TRBJ1-2, with 7 bases identical to TRBD1. This CDR3 region has 14 residues. In germline, CDR1 is MNHEY, CDR2 SMNVEV (reference sequence). V lost 6 bases to trimming and J lost 1 base; unmatched junction nucleotides: 5. This CDR3 is CASRGWDSNYGYTF. The CDR3 coding sequence is TGTGCCAGCAGGGGATGGGACAGTAACTATGGCTACACCTTC.

This clonotype was seen a few times. The chain carries TRBV4-1 and TRBJ2-7; 11 bases are a match to TRBD2. This CDR3 region has 16 residues. J lost 3 bases, V lost 2 bases, and 6 bases had no gene match. The V gene's germline CDR1 is MGHRA and CDR2 YSYEKL. CDR3 bases: TGCGCCAGCAGCCAACCCACCGGGACTAGCGGCTACGAGCAGTACTTC. Its protein is CASSQPTGTSGYEQYF.

This clonotype came up many times. The chain employs TRBV12-5 and TRBJ2-2, with unresolved D. The length of the CDR3 is 13 residues. Germline V gives CDR1 LGHNT, CDR2 FRNRAP. Trimming took 8 bases from V and 1 from J, leaving 8 bases between them. CDR3 region: CASSTLNTGELFF. DNA of the CDR3: TGTGCTAGTAGCACATTGAACACCGGGGAGCTGTTTTTT.

This clonotype was picked up a small number of times. This chain connects TRBV5-8 to TRBJ2-5; D call uncertain. The ends were cut back, 0 bases at V and 7 bases at J, with 7 bases in the middle. Germline CDR1 is SGHTS and CDR2 is YDEGEE. The CDR3 loop spans 12 amino acids. The CDR3 region has the DNA TGTGCCAGCAGCTTGGTAGCATGGACCCAGTACTTC. It yields the protein CASSLVAWTQYF.

This clonotype was counted a few times. The chain joins TRBV4-1 to TRBJ2-1; D is possibly TRBD1 or TRBD2 (5 bases each). CDR3 length: 14 residues. In germline, CDR1 is MGHRA, CDR2 YSYEKL. The V end was cut by 4 bases, the J end by 5 bases, with 12 bases between. CDR3 protein: CASSRSGPDNEQFF. CDR3 nucleotides: TGCGCCAGCAGCCGTTCGGGGCCAGACAATGAGCAGTTCTTC.

The chain joins TRBV7-3 to TRBJ2-1; D possibly corresponds to TRBD2 (6 bases). Germline-derived CDR1 and CDR2 are SGHTA and FQGTGA. CDR3 size: 14 residues. V was shortened by 4 bases and J by 1 base, with 8 bases between the two germline ends. The CDR3 sequence is CASSYGSSYNEQFF. The CDR3 DNA reads TGTGCCAGCAGCTACGGGAGTTCCTACAATGAGCAGTTCTTC.

This clonotype was counted a single time. V usage is TRBV5-1 and J usage is TRBJ1-5; D remains unclear. Trimming shortened V by 0 bases and J by 0 bases, and 4 bases separated the two germline ends. CDR3 length: 14 amino acids. Germline CDR1 is SGHRS and CDR2 is YFSETQ. CDR3 loop: CASSLGASNQPQHF. The CDR3 DNA reads as TGCGCCAGCAGCTTGGGTGCTAGCAATCAGCCCCAGCATTTT. The full variable domain, rest sourced from reference TRBV5-1 and TRBJ1-5, is KAGVTQTPRYLIKTRGQQVTLSCSPISGHRSVSWYQQTPGQGLQFLFEYFSETQRNKGNFPGRFSGRQFSNSRSEMNVSTLELGDSALYLCASSLGASNQPQHFGDGTRLSIL.

The chain is built from TRBV20-1 and TRBJ2-3, with D perhaps being TRBD1 or TRBD2 (5 bases each). Germline CDR1 reads DFQATT; CDR2 reads SNEGSKA (reference sequence). Trimming left V 5 bases short and J 2 bases short, with 17 bases between. The CDR3 has 15 amino acids. CDR3 in DNA: TGCAGTGCTCCGCTTGCATTTGGGACCACAGATACGCAGTATTTT. Translating gives CSAPLAFGTTDTQYF.

A few counts support this clonotype. The chain is built from TRBV29-1 and TRBJ2-7; either TRBD1 or TRBD2 may fit D (5 bases each). Germline CDR1 is SQVTM and CDR2 is ANQGSEA. V lost 6 bases and J lost 7, with 22 bases in between. The CDR3 has 14 amino acids. CDR3 amino acids: CSVLTGTAAIEQYF. The CDR3 DNA reads TGCAGCGTGCTTACCGGGACCGCCGCTATTGAGCAGTACTTC.

This clonotype was seen a handful of times. The gene calls are TRBV5-1 and TRBJ2-3; D is perhaps TRBD2 (5 bases). The CDR3 has 14 residues. CDR1 and CDR2 (germline): SGHRS, YFSETQ. Between the trimmed V and J ends, which lost 4 bases and 1 base, there was a span of 10 bases. The CDR3 region is CASSPGSRTDTQYF. DNA of the CDR3: TGCGCCAGCAGCCCGGGATCGCGCACAGATACGCAGTATTTT. The full variable domain, rest sourced from reference TRBV5-1 and TRBJ2-3, is KAGVTQTPRYLIKTRGQQVTLSCSPISGHRSVSWYQQTPGQGLQFLFEYFSETQRNKGNFPGRFSGRQFSNSRSEMNVSTLELGDSALYLCASSPGSRTDTQYFGPGTRLTVL.

A few counts support this clonotype. The V gene is TRBV12-3 or TRBV12-4, the J gene TRBJ2-7; TRBD2 aligns across 7 bases. There are 14 residues in the CDR3. With 1 base clipped from V and 4 bases from J, the junction kept 4 bases outside the gene matches. The CDR3 DNA sequence: TGTGCCAGCAGTTTAGGGGCTAGCGGATACGAGCAGTACTTC. It specifies CASSLGASGYEQYF.

This clonotype was found a few times. V is TRBV5-1 and J is TRBJ2-2; a weak D match, TRBD2 (5 bases). The CDR3 runs 14 residues. Deletions cut 2 bases from V and 5 bases from J, with 10 bases between. Per germline, CDR1 SGHRS and CDR2 YFSETQ. The CDR3 region has the DNA TGCGCCAGCAGCTTCGGGATTGAGACCGGGGAGCTGTTTTTT. As protein: CASSFGIETGELFF.

This clonotype was observed a handful of times. The chain joins TRBV11-2 to TRBJ2-5; D possibly corresponds to TRBD2 (6 bases). Looked up from germline, CDR1 is SGHAT and CDR2 is FQNNGV. Trimming shortened V by 6 bases and J by 5 bases, and 19 bases separated the two germline ends. There are 15 residues in the CDR3. CDR3 residues: CASSLGGATIETQYF. CDR3 coding DNA: TGTGCCAGCAGTTTGGGAGGCGCAACAATCGAGACCCAGTACTTC.

The CDR3 DNA reads as TGTGCCAGCAGAGGACAGGGGGATCTGCCCCAGCATTTT. It encodes CASRGQGDLPQHF. The chain links TRBV25-1 to TRBJ1-5; 10 bases match TRBD1. Germline values: CDR1 MGHDK, CDR2 SYGVNS. This CDR3 is built from 13 residues. The junction had 5 bases not matched to a gene; V was cut back by 6 bases and J by 9 bases.

This clonotype was recorded a few times. CDR3 amino acids: CASSYGLAFEETQYF. CDR3 in DNA: TGTGCCAGCAGTTACGGGTTAGCATTTGAGGAGACCCAGTACTTC. The chain couples TRBV6-5 to TRBJ2-5; D is unclear. There are 15 residues in the CDR3. Trimming removed 2 bases from V and 5 bases from J, with 15 bases in between. Per the germline V gene, CDR1 is MNHEY and CDR2 is SVGAGI.

The chain employs TRBV7-6 and TRBJ2-1, with D uncertain. Trimming removed 2 bases at V and 4 bases at J, with 6 bases between. CDR3 length equals 13 residues. The germline V gene encodes CDR1 SGHVS and CDR2 FNYEAQ. CDR3 sequence: CASSLFLYNEQFF. The CDR3 DNA follows: TGTGCCAGCAGCTTATTCCTTTACAATGAGCAGTTCTTC.

This clonotype came up a few times. An end of the junction does not agree with germline; a read error may underlie this. This sequence joins TRBV29-1 and TRBJ2-3; 7 positions agree with TRBD1. This CDR3 contains 12 residues. Germline CDR1 reads SQVTM; CDR2 reads ANQGSEA. The CDR3 nucleotides are TGCAGCGTTGAAACTGACAGGGATAAGCAGTATTTT. This codes for CSVETDRDKQYF.

This clonotype has more than one count but fewer than ten. The chain couples TRBV7-6 to TRBJ2-5; 7 bases match TRBD2. This CDR3 comprises 15 residues. V lost 4 bases and J lost 5; bases outside the gene matches: 10. Per germline, CDR1 SGHVS and CDR2 FNYEAQ. CDR3 bases: TGTGCCAGCAGCTCCGGGACTTTAGCGGGCGAGACCCAGTACTTC. It is translated as CASSSGTLAGETQYF.

The J gene is TRBJ2-3, the V gene TRBV20-1; 8 positions match TRBD2. Trimming at V came to 5 bases and at J to 4 bases, leaving 17 bases not matched to a gene. The CDR3 sequence is 17 residues long. Germline V gene sequence: CDR1 DFQATT, CDR2 SNEGSKA (reference sequence). This CDR3 is CSAPVGRSGRSADTQYF. In DNA form, the CDR3 reads TGCAGTGCTCCCGTGGGGAGGAGCGGGAGATCGGCAGATACGCAGTATTTT.

Only a few counts were recorded for this clonotype. This chain joins TRBV27 and TRBJ1-2; D gene unclear. Trimming took 5 bases from V and 4 from J, leaving 11 bases between them. There are 13 residues in the CDR3. Germline V gene sequence: CDR1 MNHEY, CDR2 SMNVEV (reference sequence). CDR3 in DNA: TGTGCCAGCAGTGCGGTCCGGCCCTATGGCTACACCTTC. Protein sequence: CASSAVRPYGYTF.

The rearrangement uses TRBV2 and TRBJ1-2; possible D gene TRBD1, 5 bases. Between the trimmed V and J ends, which lost 0 bases and 2 bases, there was a span of 7 bases. Germline CDR1 is SNHLY and CDR2 is FYNNEI. This CDR3 comprises 14 residues. The CDR3 region is CASSEAWGNYGYTF. CDR3 in DNA: TGTGCCAGCAGTGAAGCTTGGGGGAACTATGGCTACACCTTC.

This clonotype was observed a few times. This chain links TRBV9 with TRBJ1-2; the D is unclear. V was pared by 5 bases and J by 2 bases, with 7 bases between. Germline CDR1 SGDLS, CDR2 YYNGEE. The CDR3 is 12 amino acids. The CDR3, as DNA: TGTGCCAGCAGGCAGAGGAACTATGGCTACACCTTC. Amino acid sequence: CASRQRNYGYTF.

The V call is TRBV4-1, the J call TRBJ1-1; possibly TRBD1 for D (6 bases). Germline CDR1 and CDR2: MGHRA and YSYEKL. Trimming shortened V by 2 bases and J by 4 bases, and 11 bases separated the two germline ends. CDR3 length: 14 residues. Here the CDR3 DNA reads TGCGCCAGCAGCCAAACAGGGAGGGTCACTGAAGCTTTCTTT. It codes for CASSQTGRVTEAFF.

The chain uses TRBV2 and TRBJ2-4; no reliable D call. In germline, CDR1 is SNHLY, CDR2 FYNNEI. Trimming removed 6 bases at V and 1 base at J, with 13 bases between. The CDR3 sequence is 15 residues long. CDR3 amino acids: CASRQRPAAKNIQYF. The CDR3 DNA reads TGTGCCAGCAGACAAAGGCCAGCGGCCAAAAACATTCAGTACTTC.

This clonotype turned up a few times. The rearrangement links TRBV5-1 to TRBJ1-2; 8 bases fit TRBD1. This CDR3 is 16 amino acids long. Germline assignment: CDR1 SGHRS and CDR2 YFSETQ. V gave up 1 base and J gave up 5 bases; unmatched junction bases: 10. The CDR3 DNA sequence: TGCGCCAGCAGCTTGCAGGGGGCAATACTGGATTATGGCTACACCTTC. Its protein product is CASSLQGAILDYGYTF. Looking up the rest from reference TRBV5-1 and TRBJ1-2 gives the full variable domain: KAGVTQTPRYLIKTRGQQVTLSCSPISGHRSVSWYQQTPGQGLQFLFEYFSETQRNKGNFPGRFSGRQFSNSRSEMNVSTLELGDSALYLCASSLQGAILDYGYTFGSGTRLTVV.